Below, 19 T cell receptor beta chains from the same sample are listed, as sequenced in a study of T cells in tuberculosis. Profiling relied on immunoSEQ multiplex PCR, and the TCRdb table lists in-frame clones only, not all of them. This repertoire shows 40,000 to 50,000 clones, roughly 96% found once; its top ten account for 3% to 4.5%. Sequencing input: PBMCs. The receptors originated from a donor aged 10 to 29 with latent tuberculosis or without tuberculosis infection.

As for this clone: A junction end diverges from the germline sequence, so it may reflect a read error. J is TRBJ1-2 and V is TRBV7-7; 7 positions agree with TRBD1. This CDR3 is built from 14 residues. CDR1 is SSHAT and CDR2 is FNYEAQ in the germline V gene (reference sequence). The CDR3 sequence: CASNPGTEDYGYTF. The CDR3 coding sequence is TGTGCTAGCAACCCCGGGACAGAGGACTATGGCTACACCTTC.

The chain recombines TRBV6-1 with TRBJ1-5, with unresolved D. The germline gives CDR1 MNHNS, CDR2 SASEGT. V dropped 7 bases and J dropped 2 bases, with 12 bases sitting between them. This CDR3 comprises 14 residues. This chain's CDR3 is CASTPGARNQPQHF. The CDR3 DNA follows: TGTGCCAGCACCCCGGGAGCACGCAATCAGCCCCAGCATTTT.

The V call is TRBV29-1, the J call TRBJ2-7; the D is unclear. Trimming shortened V by 6 bases and J by 0 bases, and 12 bases separated the two germline ends. Per germline, CDR1 SQVTM and CDR2 ANQGSEA. This CDR3 spans 13 amino acids. The CDR3 DNA sequence: TGCAGCGTAGAGGCGCTAAGCTCCTACGAGCAGTACTTC. This encodes CSVEALSSYEQYF.

On this clone: The junction shows a germline mismatch at one end, possibly a read error. The chain joins TRBV7-7 to TRBJ2-1; TRBD1 matches at 8 bases. Germline V gives CDR1 SSHAT, CDR2 FNYEAQ (reference sequence). The CDR3 loop spans 16 amino acids. The DNA of the CDR3 is TGTGCTAGCAGCTTAGGACCGGGACAGGAGGGCAATGAGCAGTTCTTC. Protein sequence: CASSLGPGQEGNEQFF.

The chain combines TRBV19 with TRBJ1-1; perhaps TRBD1 as D (5 bases). CDR1 is LNHDA, CDR2 SQIVND, per germline (reference sequence). The V end was cut by 8 bases, the J end by 0 bases, with 16 bases between. This CDR3 has 15 residues. For the CDR3, the DNA is TGTGCCAGTCGCGACCAACAGGCCTTGAACACTGAAGCTTTCTTT. This translates into CASRDQQALNTEAFF.

J is TRBJ2-4 and V is TRBV13, with 7 bases matching TRBD1. Losses at the gene ends were 2 bases for V and 3 bases for J; bases not matched to a gene: 4. The CDR3 runs to 15 residues. Germline V gene lookup returns CDR1 PRHDT and CDR2 FYEKMQ (reference sequence). The CDR3 reads CASSLLRGSKNIQYF. The DNA of the CDR3 is TGTGCCAGCAGCTTACTCAGGGGGAGCAAAAACATTCAGTACTTC.

This clone turned up a few times. The V and J genes are TRBV6-6 and TRBJ1-4; TRBD1 is a possible D gene (5 bases). Germline V CDR1 and CDR2: MNHNY, SVGAGI (reference sequence). V was pared by 5 bases and J by 8 bases, with 18 bases between. The CDR3 contains 15 residues. The CDR3 spells CASSPPERGGEKLFF. DNA for the CDR3: TGTGCCAGCAGTCCCCCTGAGAGGGGAGGAGAAAAACTGTTTTTT.

This clone has only one observation. The gene calls are TRBV28 and TRBJ2-7, with a weak D call TRBD1 (6 bases). This CDR3 region has 15 residues. Germline assignment: CDR1 MDHEN and CDR2 SYDVKM. V was cut by 5 bases and J by 3 bases, with 17 bases left in between. This CDR3 reads CASSPTDSFRYEQYF. CDR3 DNA: TGTGCCAGCAGTCCCACGGACAGTTTTCGCTACGAGCAGTACTTC.

The chain is built from TRBV27 and TRBJ1-6; D remains ambiguous. Looked up from germline, CDR1 is MNHEY and CDR2 is SMNVEV (reference sequence). Trimming stripped 1 base from V and 0 bases from J, with 7 bases between. This CDR3 is 16 amino acids long. CDR3 protein: CASSLLGSSYNSPLHF. As DNA, the CDR3 is TGTGCCAGCAGTTTATTGGGGAGCTCCTATAATTCACCCCTCCACTTT.

This rearrangement joins TRBV4-1 to TRBJ1-5; maybe TRBD1 (6 bases). Germline V gives CDR1 MGHRA, CDR2 YSYEKL. CDR3 length: 18 residues. Trimming removed 0 bases from V and 6 bases from J, with 21 bases in between. CDR3 region: CASSQDPLSTGSFQPQHF. DNA for the CDR3: TGCGCCAGCAGCCAAGACCCGTTGTCAACAGGGAGTTTTCAGCCCCAGCATTTT.

The chain uses TRBV5-4 and TRBJ1-5; tentative D call: TRBD1 (5 bases). Germline assignment: CDR1 SGHNT and CDR2 YYREEE (reference sequence). The CDR3 totals 16 residues. Trimming shortened V by 2 bases and J by 1 base, and 13 bases separated the two germline ends. CDR3 DNA sequence: TGTGCCAGCAGCTTACATCCGGGGGAGAGCAATCAGCCCCAGCATTTT. As protein: CASSLHPGESNQPQHF.

This clone was detected only a few times. The V and J genes are TRBV6-1 and TRBJ2-5, with 9 bases lining up with TRBD1. CDR3 length: 19 residues. Germline-derived CDR1 and CDR2 are MNHNS and SASEGT. V dropped 1 base and J dropped 3; count of bases not matched to a gene: 15. CDR3 loop: CASSEDLGTGTGFEETQYF. CDR3 DNA: TGTGCCAGCAGTGAAGATCTTGGAACCGGGACAGGGTTTGAAGAGACCCAGTACTTC.

The CDR3 nucleotides read TGTGCCAGCAGTGTGATCGGGGACAGGGAATCTGAAGCTTTCTTT. This sequence encodes CASSVIGDRESEAFF. The gene calls are TRBV2 and TRBJ1-1, with 9 bases fitting TRBD1. The junction had 9 bases not matched to a gene; V was cut back by 4 bases and J by 6 bases. The CDR3 contains 15 residues. Germline CDR1 reads SNHLY; CDR2 reads FYNNEI.

As for this clone: The junction differs from germline at one of its ends, possibly a read error. This chain uses TRBV5-1 with TRBJ1-1; 7 bases are shared with TRBD1. From germline, CDR1 is SGHRS and CDR2 YFSETQ. CDR3 size: 14 residues. The CDR3 reads CASSTIGTDTEALF. In DNA form, the CDR3 reads TGCGCCAGCAGCACTATCGGGACAGACACTGAAGCTTTGTTT.

The chain joins TRBV4-1 to TRBJ2-7; no clear D gene. V was trimmed by 1 base and J by 0 bases, leaving 7 bases between them. CDR3 size: 14 residues. Per the germline V gene, CDR1 is MGHRA and CDR2 is YSYEKL. The CDR3 protein is CASSQGGSSYEQYF. The CDR3 nucleotides are TGCGCCAGCAGCCAAGGCGGTAGCTCCTACGAGCAGTACTTC.

The rearrangement links TRBV5-6 to TRBJ2-3; D may be TRBD2 (5 bases). The germline V and J ends were trimmed by 4 bases and 6 bases, with 9 bases remaining between them. The CDR3 extends over 12 amino acids. CDR1 and CDR2 from the germline V gene are SGHDT and YYEEEE. Here the CDR3 DNA reads TGTGCCAGCAGCCAAACGGGGGATACGCAGTATTTT. As protein: CASSQTGDTQYF.

The chain couples TRBV9 to TRBJ2-3; 16 bases agree with TRBD2. The germline V gene has CDR1 SGDLS and CDR2 YYNGEE. The CDR3 spans 17 residues. V lost 3 bases to trimming and J lost 3 bases; unmatched junction nucleotides: 4. DNA of the CDR3: TGTGCCAGCAGCGAGATGGGACTAGCGGGGGGGACAGATACGCAGTATTTT. It yields the protein CASSEMGLAGGTDTQYF.

The rearrangement joins TRBV7-2 to TRBJ2-1, with 7 bases aligning to TRBD2. The CDR3 runs 15 residues. V shed 5 bases and J 4 bases; nucleotides not matched to a gene: 8. From germline, CDR1 is SGHTA and CDR2 FQGNSA. Here the CDR3 DNA reads TGTGCCAGCAGCCACTCTGGGGGGGGGTACAATGAGCAGTTCTTC. It specifies CASSHSGGGYNEQFF.

In its sample, this clone was seen a few times. This CDR3 reads CAWSGVNTEAFF. CDR3 DNA: TGTGCCTGGAGCGGGGTGAACACTGAAGCTTTCTTT. The chain joins TRBV30 to TRBJ1-1; unclear D gene. This CDR3 is 12 amino acids long. Trimming took off 3 bases at V and 0 bases at J, with 5 bases between the two ends. Germline V gene lookup returns CDR1 GTSNPN and CDR2 SVGIG (reference sequence).